Each of the 14 T cell receptor beta chains below was sequenced from the same sample in a study of post-analysis software for immune sequencing data. Unique molecular identifiers were carried by the TCR beta cDNA libraries. TCRdb reprocessed the PCR reads via MiXCR and lists one record per CDR3 protein. Seen here are 700,000 to 900,000 distinct CDR3 sequences, 35% to 55% observed once, and the top ten hold 4.9%. Study conclusions and caveats: Roughly 5 TRBV segments were significantly more frequent in patients than in controls. TRBV5-6, TRBV5-1 and TRBV20-1 were among these segments.

These receptors' targets are unknown. Sequenced: blood. The receptors come from a girl under 18 with multiple sclerosis.

The rearrangement uses TRBV5-1 and TRBJ1-2, with D possibly matching TRBD1 (5 bases). Trimming removed 4 bases from V and 3 bases from J, with 13 bases in between. Germline-derived CDR1 and CDR2 are SGHRS and YFSETQ. The CDR3 contains 14 residues. The CDR3: CASSNFGGDYGYTF. As DNA, the CDR3 is TGCGCCAGCAGCAATTTTGGGGGAGACTATGGCTACACCTTC. Filled out from reference TRBV5-1 and TRBJ1-2, the complete variable domain reads KAGVTQTPRYLIKTRGQQVTLSCSPISGHRSVSWYQQTPGQGLQFLFEYFSETQRNKGNFPGRFSGRQFSNSRSEMNVSTLELGDSALYLCASSNFGGDYGYTFGSGTRLTVV.

This clonotype was seen a few times. The CDR3 reads CATSDLKRGNRETQYF. The CDR3 nucleotides read TGTGCCACCAGTGATTTGAAGCGAGGCAATCGGGAGACCCAGTACTTC. The chain combines TRBV24-1 with TRBJ2-5; D is undetermined. Per germline, CDR1 KGHDR and CDR2 SFDVKD. V was trimmed by 0 bases and J by 5 bases, leaving 15 bases between them. The CDR3 is made up of 16 amino acids.

The chain uses TRBV12-3 or TRBV12-4 and TRBJ1-1; the D gene is possibly TRBD1 (5 bases). CDR3 size: 11 residues. Trimming took 6 bases from V and 9 from J, leaving 11 bases between them. The CDR3 DNA reads TGTGCCAGCAGAACAGACAGACAAGCTTTCTTT. Its protein product is CASRTDRQAFF.

This clonotype came up a few times. The rearrangement joins TRBV12-3 or TRBV12-4 to TRBJ2-3; perhaps D is TRBD1 or TRBD2 (5 bases each). CDR3 length equals 15 residues. V was clipped by 6 bases and J by 0 bases, with 13 bases between them. CDR3 in DNA: TGTGCCAGCAGACGCCGGGACCTTAGCACAGATACGCAGTATTTT. This translates into CASRRRDLSTDTQYF.

The chain links TRBV28 to TRBJ2-7; D is undetermined. Germline V gene data show CDR1 as MDHEN and CDR2 as SYDVKM. Trimming left V 8 bases short and J 3 bases short, with 8 bases between. There are 11 residues in the CDR3. In DNA form, the CDR3 reads TGTGCCAGCCTTGGCGTCTACGAGCAGTACTTC. Encoded protein: CASLGVYEQYF. Supplemented by reference TRBV28 and TRBJ2-7, the full variable domain reads DVKVTQSSRYLVKRTGEKVFLECVQDMDHENMFWYRQDPGLGLRLIYFSYDVKMKEKGDIPEGYSVSREKKERFSLILESASTNQTSMYLCASLGVYEQYFGPGTRLTVT.

This clonotype has just one count. J is TRBJ1-2 and V is TRBV18; tentative D call: TRBD1 (6 bases). This CDR3 comprises 13 residues. Trimming took 8 bases from V and 8 from J, leaving 18 bases between them. CDR1 and CDR2 from the germline V gene are KGHSH and LQKENI. The CDR3: CASREQGGEGYTF. The CDR3, as DNA: TGTGCCAGCAGAGAACAGGGCGGTGAAGGCTACACCTTC.

The count of this clonotype is one. The chain is built from TRBV6-2 or TRBV6-3 and TRBJ2-1; D is possibly TRBD2 (6 bases). The CDR3 is 17 residues long. V lost 2 bases and J lost 9, with 23 bases in between. Per the germline V gene, CDR1 is MNHEY and CDR2 is SVGEGT. This chain's CDR3 is CASSYLPSYRRAVEQFF. The CDR3 DNA reads TGTGCCAGCAGTTACCTCCCGTCATATAGGAGGGCGGTTGAGCAGTTCTTC.

As to this clonotype: Given a much more abundant clone one base away, this may be a read error. The gene calls are TRBV12-3 or TRBV12-4 and TRBJ1-2; 7 bases are shared with TRBD1. Trimming removed 5 bases from V and 4 bases from J; junction bases left unmatched: 10. CDR3 size: 15 residues. The CDR3: CASSPRPGQRYGYTF. The CDR3 bases are TGTGCCAGCAGTCCCCGGCCGGGACAGCGCTATGGCTACACCTTC.

This clonotype was observed a few times. The chain is built from TRBV7-9 and TRBJ2-1; D uncertain. Germline-derived CDR1 and CDR2 are SEHNR and FQNEAQ (reference sequence). Trimming pared 2 bases from V and 9 bases from J, leaving 17 bases between. This CDR3 is built from 15 residues. The CDR3 DNA reads TGTGCCAGCAGCTTATTATCTAGTCCCGGCGCTGAGCAGTTCTTC. Translation: CASSLLSSPGAEQFF.

The chain carries TRBV7-2 and TRBJ1-1; tentatively, D is TRBD1 (5 bases). Germline assignment: CDR1 SGHTA and CDR2 FQGNSA. V gave up 8 bases and J gave up 5 bases, with 18 bases separating them. There are 14 residues in the CDR3. In DNA form, the CDR3 reads TGTGCCAGCCTATCGCTCGGGGGATGGACTGAAGCTTTCTTT. Translating it yields CASLSLGGWTEAFF.

The chain recombines TRBV5-1 with TRBJ1-2, with D hard to call. The CDR3 spans 15 residues. The V gene's germline CDR1 is SGHRS and CDR2 YFSETQ. Trimming removed 4 bases from V and 6 bases from J, with 19 bases in between. Here the CDR3 DNA reads TGCGCCAGCAGCCTCCAACTCAACCCGACGGATGGCTACACCTTC. It translates to CASSLQLNPTDGYTF.

This clonotype appeared a few times. The chain employs TRBV5-1 and TRBJ1-1; 8 bases align to TRBD1. The V segment lost 2 bases and the J segment 1 base; nucleotides outside the gene matches: 7. The CDR3 is made up of 16 amino acids. The germline V gene has CDR1 SGHRS and CDR2 YFSETQ. This chain's CDR3 is CASSFLKTGANTEAFF. CDR3 DNA: TGCGCCAGCAGCTTCTTAAAGACAGGGGCGAACACTGAAGCTTTCTTT.

The CDR3 sequence: CASSLRGATDTQYF. The CDR3 DNA follows: TGCGCCAGCAGCTTAAGAGGCGCCACAGATACGCAGTATTTT. The chain carries TRBV5-1 and TRBJ2-3; D gene uncertain. The CDR3 length is 14 residues. Trimming removed 2 bases at V and 2 bases at J, with 9 bases between. CDR1 is SGHRS and CDR2 is YFSETQ in the germline V gene.

The genes are TRBV9 and TRBJ2-7; 7 bases map to TRBD1. Germline-derived CDR1 and CDR2 are SGDLS and YYNGEE. CDR3 size: 15 residues. With V trimmed by 2 bases and J by 3 bases, 8 bases remained unmatched. The CDR3 loop reads CASSVEGAGGYEQYF. CDR3 coding DNA: TGTGCCAGCAGCGTTGAGGGGGCTGGAGGCTACGAGCAGTACTTC.